This is a list of T cell receptor beta chains from one sample in a study of shared clonotypes between healthy human individuals. Assay: immunoSEQ multiplex PCR; the TCRdb copy retains only in-frame clones and omits some. Seen here are millions of clones, 93% observed once, and the top ten hold around 1.7%. Sequencing input: naive CD8+ T cells from PBMCs. These TCRs come from a young man in good health. Some clones in this sample may be carry-over from other donors' samples. Each CDR3 is given with its conserved first and last residue. Each record gives: D gene, clone size, V gene, J gene, CDR3 protein, CDR3 DNA. D genes are given only for firm matches. The size of a clone is reported for some rows only, either as once, few or many, or as a class for expanded clones.

D: -
size: once
V: TRBV20-1
J: TRBJ1-2
CDR3: CSAPPSYGYTF
DNA: TGCAGTGCTCCCCCTAGCTATGGCTACACCTTC

D: -
size: -
V: TRBV7-9
J: TRBJ2-7
CDR3: CASGEDSSYEQYF
DNA: TGTGCCAGTGGGGAGGACAGCTCCTACGAGCAGTACTTC

D: TRBD2
size: -
V: TRBV28
J: TRBJ2-1
CDR3: CASSSAGREGLTNEQFF
DNA: TGTGCCAGCAGTTCCGCGGGGCGGGAGGGCCTTACTAATGAGCAGTTCTTC

D: -
size: -
V: TRBV28
J: TRBJ1-3
CDR3: CASSLLETGSGNTIYF
DNA: TGTGCCAGCAGTCTCCTAGAGACAGGCTCTGGAAACACCATATATTTT

D: -
size: -
V: TRBV7-9
J: TRBJ2-1
CDR3: CASSYTWDSEQFF
DNA: TGTGCCAGCAGCTATACCTGGGACTCCGAGCAGTTCTTC

D: -
size: -
V: TRBV29-1
J: TRBJ2-7
CDR3: CSVEFGRPYEQYF
DNA: TGCAGCGTTGAATTCGGCAGGCCCTACGAGCAGTACTTC

D: -
size: -
V: TRBV27
J: TRBJ2-7
CDR3: CASSSLPFLYEQYF
DNA: TGTGCCAGCAGTTCCCTACCCTTCCTATACGAGCAGTACTTC

D: TRBD2
size: -
V: TRBV4-1
J: TRBJ2-7
CDR3: CASRRGLADAYEQYF
DNA: TGCGCCAGCAGAAGAGGGCTAGCGGACGCCTACGAGCAGTACTTC

D: -
size: -
V: TRBV7-9
J: TRBJ2-1
CDR3: CASSPPFPGEGDEQFF
DNA: TGTGCCAGCAGCCCACCTTTCCCGGGAGAAGGGGATGAGCAGTTCTTC

D: -
size: -
V: TRBV28
J: TRBJ2-7
CDR3: CASRKTGLSAYEQYF
DNA: TGTGCCAGCAGGAAAACTGGACTATCAGCCTACGAGCAGTACTTC

D: TRBD1
size: -
V: TRBV5-4
J: TRBJ1-2
CDR3: CASSPPDRGVSYTF
DNA: TGTGCCAGCAGCCCCCCAGACAGGGGGGTGAGCTACACCTTC

D: TRBD1
size: few
V: TRBV4-1
J: TRBJ2-3
CDR3: CASSQRDRMPDTQYF
DNA: TGCGCCAGCAGCCAACGGGACAGGATGCCAGATACGCAGTATTTT

D: TRBD2
size: -
V: TRBV7-8
J: TRBJ2-3
CDR3: CASSSPTSGSTDTQYF
DNA: TGTGCCAGCAGCTCGCCGACTAGCGGGAGTACAGATACGCAGTATTTT

D: -
size: -
V: TRBV9
J: TRBJ2-5
CDR3: CASSILSGILETQYF
DNA: TGTGCCAGCAGCATATTATCGGGGATCCTAGAGACCCAGTACTTC

D: -
size: -
V: TRBV5-1
J: TRBJ2-7
CDR3: CASSNTYEQYF
DNA: TGCGCCAGCAGCAATACCTACGAGCAGTACTTC

D: TRBD1
size: -
V: TRBV2
J: TRBJ2-7
CDR3: CATAPGQGPHEQYF
DNA: TGTGCCACTGCACCGGGACAGGGTCCTCACGAGCAGTACTTC

D: -
size: -
V: TRBV27
J: TRBJ2-1
CDR3: CASSDSNEQFF
DNA: TGTGCCAGCAGTGACAGCAATGAGCAGTTCTTC

D: TRBD2
size: -
V: TRBV27
J: TRBJ2-3
CDR3: CASSFPGLAGSTDTQYF
DNA: TGTGCCAGCAGTTTTCCGGGACTAGCGGGGAGCACAGATACGCAGTATTTT

D: -
size: -
V: TRBV28
J: TRBJ2-2
CDR3: CASSLTGNTGELFF
DNA: TGTGCCAGCAGTTTAACAGGCAACACCGGGGAGCTGTTTTTT

D: -
size: -
V: TRBV10-2
J: TRBJ2-1
CDR3: CASSESIFKGVRGRTAYNEQFF
DNA: TGCGCCAGCAGTGAGTCGATTTTTAAAGGCGTGAGGGGCCGGACCGCCTACAATGAGCAGTTCTTC

D: -
size: -
V: TRBV9
J: TRBJ2-7
CDR3: CASSPGAGPFYEQYF
DNA: TGTGCCAGCAGCCCGGGGGCAGGCCCATTCTACGAGCAGTACTTC

D: -
size: few
V: TRBV18
J: TRBJ1-1
CDR3: CASSLDRNTEAFF
DNA: TGTGCCAGCTCGTTAGACAGGAACACTGAAGCTTTCTTT

D: -
size: -
V: TRBV10-3
J: TRBJ2-1
CDR3: CAITSDYYNEQFF
DNA: TGTGCCATCACCTCGGACTACTACAATGAGCAGTTCTTC

D: -
size: -
V: TRBV7-2
J: TRBJ2-1
CDR3: CASSLRHFIGPEQFF
DNA: TGTGCCAGCAGCTTAAGGCACTTTATTGGACCTGAGCAGTTCTTC

D: -
size: -
V: TRBV4-1
J: TRBJ1-2
CDR3: CASSQETTGVYGYTF
DNA: TGCGCCAGCAGCCAAGAAACGACAGGTGTCTATGGCTACACCTTC

D: TRBD1
size: -
V: TRBV2
J: TRBJ1-2
CDR3: CARVTQDRGPAGYGYTF
DNA: TGTGCCAGAGTAACCCAGGACAGGGGGCCCGCGGGCTATGGCTACACCTTC

D: -
size: -
V: TRBV28
J: TRBJ2-2
CDR3: CAGGSSDGELFF
DNA: TGTGCCGGAGGGTCTTCGGACGGGGAGCTGTTTTTT

D: TRBD1
size: -
V: TRBV27
J: TRBJ1-1
CDR3: CASSYLMGQGEGEAFF
DNA: TGTGCCAGCAGTTATTTGATGGGACAGGGGGAGGGTGAAGCTTTCTTT

D: -
size: -
V: TRBV7-6
J: TRBJ2-6
CDR3: CASSSPGTPGANVLTF
DNA: TGTGCCAGCAGCTCCCCCGGGACACCAGGGGCCAACGTCCTGACTTTC

D: -
size: once
V: TRBV27
J: TRBJ1-2
CDR3: CASTPRGGYGYTF
DNA: TGTGCCAGCACCCCGAGGGGCGGCTATGGCTACACCTTC

D: -
size: -
V: TRBV7-9
J: TRBJ2-1
CDR3: CASSFSINEQFF
DNA: TGTGCCAGCAGCTTTAGCATCAATGAGCAGTTCTTC

D: TRBD1
size: -
V: TRBV5-1
J: TRBJ2-1
CDR3: CASRTGINEQFF
DNA: TGCGCCAGTCGGACAGGGATCAATGAGCAGTTCTTC

D: -
size: -
V: TRBV28
J: TRBJ2-5
CDR3: CASSLLGGEETQYF
DNA: TGTGCCAGCAGTTTACTAGGTGGAGAAGAGACCCAGTACTTC

D: -
size: -
V: TRBV27
J: TRBJ2-1
CDR3: CASNYQGPFSYNEQFF
DNA: TGTGCCAGCAATTACCAAGGCCCTTTCTCCTACAATGAGCAGTTCTTC

D: -
size: -
V: TRBV13
J: TRBJ2-2
CDR3: CASSIAGDYEELFF
DNA: TGTGCCAGCAGCATTGCAGGGGACTACGAGGAGCTGTTTTTT

D: -
size: -
V: TRBV15
J: TRBJ2-3
CDR3: CATRGGSDGTQYF
DNA: TGTGCCACCAGGGGTGGGAGCGATGGTACGCAGTATTTT

D: -
size: once
V: TRBV5-4
J: TRBJ2-3
CDR3: CASSFTGTTDTQYF
DNA: TGTGCCAGCAGCTTTACCGGGACCACAGATACGCAGTATTTT

D: TRBD2
size: -
V: TRBV18
J: TRBJ2-3
CDR3: CASWPGGSDTQYF
DNA: TGTGCCAGCTGGCCGGGAGGGTCAGATACGCAGTATTTT

D: TRBD1
size: -
V: TRBV2
J: TRBJ2-3
CDR3: CARDVRDSPPSQYF
DNA: TGTGCCAGAGATGTCCGGGACAGCCCTCCTTCACAGTATTTT

D: TRBD2
size: -
V: TRBV27
J: TRBJ2-3
CDR3: CASSSLAGGGTDTQYF
DNA: TGTGCCAGCAGTTCCCTAGCGGGAGGGGGAACAGATACGCAGTATTTT

D: TRBD1
size: -
V: TRBV6-9
J: TRBJ1-1
CDR3: CASSLLQWAGTGVPRTEAFF
DNA: TGTGCCAGCAGTCTACTTCAGTGGGCCGGGACAGGGGTCCCCCGCACTGAAGCTTTCTTT

D: -
size: -
V: TRBV13
J: TRBJ2-1
CDR3: CASTDWASDGEQFF
DNA: TGTGCCAGCACCGATTGGGCTAGCGACGGAGAGCAGTTCTTC

D: TRBD1
size: -
V: TRBV28
J: TRBJ2-5
CDR3: CASSSRTGAEETQYF
DNA: TGTGCCAGCAGTTCGAGGACAGGGGCAGAAGAGACCCAGTACTTC

D: TRBD2
size: -
V: TRBV5-6
J: TRBJ2-7
CDR3: CASSLGLAGAYYEQYF
DNA: TGTGCCAGCAGCTTGGGGCTAGCGGGAGCCTACTACGAGCAGTACTTC

D: TRBD1
size: -
V: TRBV5-1
J: TRBJ2-1
CDR3: CASSFGTGYNEQFF
DNA: TGCGCCAGCAGCTTCGGGACAGGGTACAATGAGCAGTTCTTC

D: TRBD1
size: -
V: TRBV11-2
J: TRBJ1-1
CDR3: CASSFPLAGGDTEAFF
DNA: TGTGCCAGCAGCTTTCCCCTCGCAGGGGGCGACACTGAAGCTTTCTTT

D: TRBD1
size: -
V: TRBV28
J: TRBJ2-2
CDR3: CASSRNHRGTGELFF
DNA: TGTGCCAGCAGTCGTAATCACAGGGGAACCGGGGAGCTGTTTTTT

D: -
size: -
V: TRBV9
J: TRBJ1-4
CDR3: CASSVAGGDVGEKLFF
DNA: TGTGCCAGCAGCGTCGCTGGAGGGGACGTCGGTGAAAAACTGTTTTTT